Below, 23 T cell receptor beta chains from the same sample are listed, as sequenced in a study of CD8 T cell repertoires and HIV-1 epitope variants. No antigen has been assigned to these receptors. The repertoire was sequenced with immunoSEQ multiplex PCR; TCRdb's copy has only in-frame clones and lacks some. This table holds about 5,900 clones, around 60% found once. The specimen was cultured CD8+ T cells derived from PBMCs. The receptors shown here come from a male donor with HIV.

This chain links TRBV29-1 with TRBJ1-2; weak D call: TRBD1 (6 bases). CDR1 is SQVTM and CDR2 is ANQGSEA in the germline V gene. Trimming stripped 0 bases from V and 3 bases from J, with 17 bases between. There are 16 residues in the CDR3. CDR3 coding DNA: TGCAGCGTTGAAGATGGGGGGCCACAGCAGGACTATGGCTACACCTTC. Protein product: CSVEDGGPQQDYGYTF.

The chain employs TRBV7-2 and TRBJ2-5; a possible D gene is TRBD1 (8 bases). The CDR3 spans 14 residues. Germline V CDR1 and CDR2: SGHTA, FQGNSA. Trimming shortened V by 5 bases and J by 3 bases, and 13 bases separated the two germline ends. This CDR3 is CASSVTGGEETQYF. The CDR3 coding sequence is TGTGCCAGCAGCGTAACAGGGGGGGAAGAGACCCAGTACTTC.

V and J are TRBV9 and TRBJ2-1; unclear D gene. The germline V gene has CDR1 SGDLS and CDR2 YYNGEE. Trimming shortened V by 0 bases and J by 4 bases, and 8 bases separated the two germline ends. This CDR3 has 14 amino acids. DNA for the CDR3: TGTGCCAGCAGCGTAGAGGGCCAGTACAATGAGCAGTTCTTC. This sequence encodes CASSVEGQYNEQFF.

CDR3 protein: CASSQERSGRTNGYTF. The CDR3 region has the DNA TGCGCCAGCAGCCAAGAAAGAAGCGGCAGAACCAATGGCTACACCTTC. The J gene is TRBJ1-2, the V gene TRBV4-3; D is undetermined. CDR1 and CDR2 (germline): LGHNA, YSLEER. CDR3 length equals 16 residues. Trimming took 0 bases from V and 6 from J, leaving 17 bases between them.

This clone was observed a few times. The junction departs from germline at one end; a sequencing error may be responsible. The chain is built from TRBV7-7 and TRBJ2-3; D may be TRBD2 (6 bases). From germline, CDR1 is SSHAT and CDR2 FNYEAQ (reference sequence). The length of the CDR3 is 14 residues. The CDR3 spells CASSLEGSTDTQYF. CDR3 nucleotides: TGTGCTAGCAGCTTGGAGGGGTCCACAGATACGCAGTATTTT.

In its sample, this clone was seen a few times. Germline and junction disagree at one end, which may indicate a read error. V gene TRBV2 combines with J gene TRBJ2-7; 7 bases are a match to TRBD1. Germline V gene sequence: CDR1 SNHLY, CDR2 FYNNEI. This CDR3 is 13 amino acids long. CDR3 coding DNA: TGTGCCAGCAGCGAAGGGACAGCTCACGAGCAGTACTTC. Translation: CASSEGTAHEQYF.

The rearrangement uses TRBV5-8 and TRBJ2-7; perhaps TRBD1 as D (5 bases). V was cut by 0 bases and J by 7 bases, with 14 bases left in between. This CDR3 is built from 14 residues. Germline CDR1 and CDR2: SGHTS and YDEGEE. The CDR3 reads CASSLGQYLREQYF. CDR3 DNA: TGTGCCAGCAGCTTGGGACAGTACCTTCGTGAGCAGTACTTC.

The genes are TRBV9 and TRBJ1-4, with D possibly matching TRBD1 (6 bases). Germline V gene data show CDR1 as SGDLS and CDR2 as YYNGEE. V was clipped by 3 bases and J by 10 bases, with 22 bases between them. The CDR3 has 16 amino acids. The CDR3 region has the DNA TGTGCCAGCAGCGCGGAACAGGGAGCCGAGGGAGGAAAACTGTTTTTT. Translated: CASSAEQGAEGGKLFF.

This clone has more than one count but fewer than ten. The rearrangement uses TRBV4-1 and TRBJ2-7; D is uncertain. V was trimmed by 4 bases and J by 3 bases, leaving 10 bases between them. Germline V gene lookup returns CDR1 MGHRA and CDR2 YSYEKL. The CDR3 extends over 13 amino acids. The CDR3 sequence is CASSPDPGYEQYF. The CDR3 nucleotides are TGCGCCAGCAGCCCGGATCCGGGCTACGAGCAGTACTTC.

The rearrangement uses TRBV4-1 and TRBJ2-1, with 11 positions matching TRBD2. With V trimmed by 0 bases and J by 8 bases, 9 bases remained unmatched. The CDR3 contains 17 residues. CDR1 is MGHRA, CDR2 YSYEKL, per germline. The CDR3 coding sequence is TGCGCCAGCAGCCAAGAGCCGCTAGCGGGAGGTTTGGATGAGCAGTTCTTC. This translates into CASSQEPLAGGLDEQFF.

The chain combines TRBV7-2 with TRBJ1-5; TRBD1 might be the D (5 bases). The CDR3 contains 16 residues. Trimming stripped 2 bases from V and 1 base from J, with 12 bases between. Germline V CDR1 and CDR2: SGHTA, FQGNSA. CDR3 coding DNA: TGTGCCAGCAGCTTACAAGGGGATGGGAGCAATCAGCCCCAGCATTTT. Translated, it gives CASSLQGDGSNQPQHF.

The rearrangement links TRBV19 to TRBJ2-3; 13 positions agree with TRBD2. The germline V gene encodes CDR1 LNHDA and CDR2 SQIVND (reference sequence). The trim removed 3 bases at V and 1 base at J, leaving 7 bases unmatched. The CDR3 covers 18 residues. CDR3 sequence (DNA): TGTGCCAGTAGTATGGAACTAGCGGGGGGGCCGGGCACAGATACGCAGTATTTT. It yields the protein CASSMELAGGPGTDTQYF.

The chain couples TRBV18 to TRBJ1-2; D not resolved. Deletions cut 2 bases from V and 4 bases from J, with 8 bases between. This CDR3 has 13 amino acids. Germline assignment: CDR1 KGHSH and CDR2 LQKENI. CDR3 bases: TGTGCCAGCTCACCAGGCGATATCTATGGCTACACCTTC. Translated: CASSPGDIYGYTF.

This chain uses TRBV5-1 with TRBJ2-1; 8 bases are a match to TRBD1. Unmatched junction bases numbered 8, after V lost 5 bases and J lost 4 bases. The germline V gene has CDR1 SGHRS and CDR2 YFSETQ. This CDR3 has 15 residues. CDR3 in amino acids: CASSSGTGEYNEQFF. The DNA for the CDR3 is TGCGCCAGCAGTTCCGGGACAGGCGAATACAATGAGCAGTTCTTC.

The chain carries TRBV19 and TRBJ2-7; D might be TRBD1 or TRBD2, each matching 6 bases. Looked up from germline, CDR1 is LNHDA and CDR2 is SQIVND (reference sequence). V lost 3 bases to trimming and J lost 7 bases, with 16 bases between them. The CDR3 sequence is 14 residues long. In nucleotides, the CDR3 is TGTGCCAGTAGTATTCCGGGGGCACAAGGTGAGCAGTACTTC. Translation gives CASSIPGAQGEQYF.

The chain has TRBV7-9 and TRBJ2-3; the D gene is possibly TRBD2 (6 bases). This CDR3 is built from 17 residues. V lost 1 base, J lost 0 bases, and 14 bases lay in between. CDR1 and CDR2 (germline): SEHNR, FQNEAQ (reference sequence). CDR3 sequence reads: CASSLDTAGPSTDTQYF. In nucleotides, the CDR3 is TGTGCCAGCAGCTTAGACACGGCGGGACCTAGCACAGATACGCAGTATTTT. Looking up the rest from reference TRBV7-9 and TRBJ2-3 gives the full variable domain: DTGVSQNPRHKITKRGQNVTFRCDPISEHNRLYWYRQTLGQGPEFLTYFQNEAQLEKSRLLSDRFSAERPKGSFSTLEIQRTEQGDSAMYLCASSLDTAGPSTDTQYFGPGTRLTVL.

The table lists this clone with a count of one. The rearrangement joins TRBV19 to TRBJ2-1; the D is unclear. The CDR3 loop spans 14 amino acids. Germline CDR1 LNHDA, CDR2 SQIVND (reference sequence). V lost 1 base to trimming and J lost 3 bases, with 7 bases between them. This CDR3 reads CASSIGTHYNEQFF. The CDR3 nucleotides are TGTGCCAGTAGTATAGGGACCCACTACAATGAGCAGTTCTTC.

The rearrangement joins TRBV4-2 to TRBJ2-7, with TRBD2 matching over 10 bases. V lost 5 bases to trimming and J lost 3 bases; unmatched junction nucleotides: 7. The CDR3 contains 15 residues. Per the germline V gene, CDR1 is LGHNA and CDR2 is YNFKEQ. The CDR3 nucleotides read TGTGCCAGCAGCGAAGGACTAGCGGATTACTACGAGCAGTACTTC. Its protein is CASSEGLADYYEQYF.

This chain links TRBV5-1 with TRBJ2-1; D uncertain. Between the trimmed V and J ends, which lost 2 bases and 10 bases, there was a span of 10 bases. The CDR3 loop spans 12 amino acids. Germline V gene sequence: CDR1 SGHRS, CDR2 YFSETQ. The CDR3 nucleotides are TGCGCCAGCAGCTTTTCCGGCGAGGAGCAGTTCTTC. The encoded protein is CASSFSGEEQFF. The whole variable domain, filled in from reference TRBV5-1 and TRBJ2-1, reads KAGVTQTPRYLIKTRGQQVTLSCSPISGHRSVSWYQQTPGQGLQFLFEYFSETQRNKGNFPGRFSGRQFSNSRSEMNVSTLELGDSALYLCASSFSGEEQFFGPGTRLTVL.

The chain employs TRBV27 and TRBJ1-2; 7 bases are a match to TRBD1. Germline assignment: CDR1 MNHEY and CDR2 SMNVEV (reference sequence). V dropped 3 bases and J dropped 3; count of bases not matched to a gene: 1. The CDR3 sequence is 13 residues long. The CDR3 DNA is TGTGCCAGCAGTTTCGGGACAGACTATGGCTACACCTTC. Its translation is CASSFGTDYGYTF.

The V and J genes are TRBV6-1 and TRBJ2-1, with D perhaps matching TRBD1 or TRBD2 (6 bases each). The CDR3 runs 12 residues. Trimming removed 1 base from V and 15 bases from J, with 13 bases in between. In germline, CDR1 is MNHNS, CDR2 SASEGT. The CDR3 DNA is TGTGCCAGCAGTGAAGGTACTAGCAGGGGGTTCTTC. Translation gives CASSEGTSRGFF.

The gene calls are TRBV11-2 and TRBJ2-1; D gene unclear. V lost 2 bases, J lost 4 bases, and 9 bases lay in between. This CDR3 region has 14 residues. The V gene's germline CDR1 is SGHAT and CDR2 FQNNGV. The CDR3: CASSLRAAYNEQFF. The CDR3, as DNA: TGTGCCAGCAGCTTACGGGCAGCTTACAATGAGCAGTTCTTC. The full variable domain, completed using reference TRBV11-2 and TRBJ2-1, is EAGVAQSPRYKIIEKRQSVAFWCNPISGHATLYWYQQILGQGPKLLIQFQNNGVVDDSQLPKDRFSAERLKGVDSTLKIQPAKLEDSAVYLCASSLRAAYNEQFFGPGTRLTVL.

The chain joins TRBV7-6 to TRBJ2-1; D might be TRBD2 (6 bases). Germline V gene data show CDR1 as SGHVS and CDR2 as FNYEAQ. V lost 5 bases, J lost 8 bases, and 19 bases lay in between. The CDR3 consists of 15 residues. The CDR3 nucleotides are TGTGCCAGCAGCCCCCGGGGGAATATGGGGGATGAGCAGTTCTTC. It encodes CASSPRGNMGDEQFF.